This T cell receptor (beta chain) was identified in a study of T cell responses to AZD1222 COVID-19 vaccine. A remark on this clone: Antigen specificity is unknown.

Generated by immunoSEQ multiplex PCR, the TCRdb table keeps only in-frame clones and is missing some. The repertoire holds more than 100,000 clones, with 75% to 90% as singletons. The CDR3 consists of 19 residues. Looked up from germline, CDR1 is MGHRA and CDR2 is YSYEKL. V lost 3 bases, J lost 3 bases, and 10 bases stayed unmatched. General study results and limits: Females outnumbered males among donors, who were mostly white British; clonal diversity was possibly underestimated. CD4 TCRs associated with vaccination spanned spike, dominating at 160-218 and 743-854. When two AZD1222 doses had been given, Spike-specific TCR breadth and depth rose. As reported, nearly half of all spike-specific TCRs target variant regions that are unmutated.

The receptor was derived from an adult in good health. The sequencing used peripheral blood, collected on day 0 of AZD1222 vaccination. The gene calls are TRBV4-1 and TRBJ2-1; TRBD2 matches at 14 bases. The CDR3 sequence is CASSQPGLAGALGYNEQFF. CDR3 in DNA: TGCGCCAGCAGCCAGCCGGGACTAGCGGGAGCCCTAGGCTACAATGAGCAGTTCTTC.